These 27 T cell receptor beta chains share one sample of origin, sequenced in a study of T cell clonotyping in hematopoietic cell transplantation. TCRdb's table, derived via immunoSEQ multiplex PCR, lists solely in-frame clones and lacks some. Seen here are roughly 11,000 clones, more than 85% observed once, and the top ten hold roughly 0.79%. Material for sequencing was peripheral blood mononuclear cells. Receptors were obtained from a woman aged 45-65 years in good health. Some clones in this sample may be carry-over from other donors' samples.

The chain has TRBV6-6 and TRBJ1-1; the D is unclear. Germline V lookup: CDR1 MNHNY, CDR2 SVGAGI (reference sequence). This CDR3 comprises 13 residues. The V end was cut by 2 bases, the J end by 0 bases, with 4 bases between. The CDR3 region has the DNA TGTGCCAGCAGTTACCAAATGAACACTGAAGCTTTCTTT. This sequence encodes CASSYQMNTEAFF.

This chain connects TRBV12-2 to TRBJ2-1; TRBD2 is the table's D call, not checked against the DNA. TRBV12-2 is described as a pseudogene. The length of the CDR3 is 16 residues. In DNA, the CDR3 is TGTGCAAGTCGCTTAGCAGCCTTGAGCTCCTACAATGAGCAGTTCTTC. Translated, it gives CASRLAALSSYNEQFF.

The chain carries TRBV27 and TRBJ1-5; the D is unclear. Trimming took off 6 bases at V and 9 bases at J, with 12 bases between the two ends. The germline V gene has CDR1 MNHEY and CDR2 SMNVEV (reference sequence). The CDR3 sequence is 12 residues long. The CDR3 region is CASRPPFGPQHF. DNA for the CDR3: TGTGCCAGCAGACCCCCCTTCGGGCCCCAGCATTTT.

This sequence joins TRBV6-6 and TRBJ2-4; D may be TRBD1 (6 bases). V gave up 5 bases and J gave up 0 bases, with 14 bases separating them. CDR1 is MNHNY and CDR2 is SVGAGI in the germline V gene (reference sequence). The CDR3 loop spans 16 amino acids. CDR3 in DNA: TGTGCCAGCAGTCAAACAGGGACAATAGCCAAAAACATTCAGTACTTC. Translated, it gives CASSQTGTIAKNIQYF.

This chain connects TRBV5-8 to TRBJ2-3; the D gene is possibly TRBD1 (6 bases). The CDR3 covers 16 residues. From germline, CDR1 is SGHTS and CDR2 YDEGEE. Trimming left V 0 bases short and J 6 bases short, with 17 bases between. The CDR3, as DNA: TGTGCCAGCAGCTTGGGGCTCAGGGGCGCGTGGGATACGCAGTATTTT. It specifies CASSLGLRGAWDTQYF.

The rearrangement joins TRBV28 to TRBJ2-2, with 12 positions matching TRBD1. V lost 8 bases, J lost 6 bases, and 7 bases stayed unmatched. Germline loops: CDR1 MDHEN, CDR2 SYDVKM. The CDR3 consists of 15 residues. The CDR3 sequence is CASGGGTGGAGELFF. CDR3 DNA sequence: TGTGCCAGCGGTGGGGGGACAGGGGGCGCCGGGGAGCTGTTTTTT.

V and J are TRBV21-1 and TRBJ2-1; TRBD1, the table's D call, was not compared with the DNA. TRBV21-1 is described as a pseudogene. CDR3 size: 10 residues. The CDR3 region is CASKQTEQFF. CDR3 nucleotides: TGTGCCAGCAAACAGACTGAGCAGTTCTTC.

V is TRBV4-1 and J is TRBJ1-1; 7 nucleotides line up with TRBD1. The CDR3 sequence is 15 residues long. Germline V lookup: CDR1 MGHRA, CDR2 YSYEKL. J lost 12 bases, V lost 4 bases, and 17 bases had no gene match. Here the CDR3 reads CASSLALTQTGRPFF. The CDR3 DNA reads as TGCGCCAGCAGCCTTGCCTTGACCCAGACAGGGCGGCCTTTCTTT.

This rearrangement joins TRBV2 to TRBJ2-5; D tentatively reads TRBD1 or TRBD2 (5 bases each). The CDR3 sequence is 13 residues long. CDR1 is SNHLY and CDR2 is FYNNEI in the germline V gene. The ends were cut back, 7 bases at V and 2 bases at J, with 11 bases in the middle. The CDR3 nucleotides read TGTGCCAGCAAGAGAGGGGAGCAAGAGACCCAGTACTTC. Translation: CASKRGEQETQYF.

This chain connects TRBV6-6 to TRBJ1-1; no firm D call. Germline-derived CDR1 and CDR2 are MNHNY and SVGAGI (reference sequence). The CDR3 spans 15 residues. V was clipped by 2 bases and J by 1 base, with 11 bases between them. CDR3 sequence: CASSYIDPRNTEAFF. DNA of the CDR3: TGTGCCAGCAGTTACATTGACCCAAGGAACACTGAAGCTTTCTTT.

This clone has just one count. The chain employs TRBV29-1 and TRBJ1-2, with 7 bases lining up with TRBD1. Germline loops: CDR1 SQVTM, CDR2 ANQGSEA. V trimming: 7 bases; J trimming: 1 base; junction bases outside the gene matches: 18. The CDR3 extends over 17 amino acids. CDR3 sequence: CSAQGGAGITYNYGYTF. For the CDR3, the DNA is TGCAGCGCTCAAGGGGGCGCGGGGATAACTTATAACTATGGCTACACCTTC. The full variable domain, completed using reference TRBV29-1 and TRBJ1-2, is SAVISQKPSRDICQRGTSLTIQCQVDSQVTMMFWYRQQPGQSLTLIATANQGSEATYESGFVIDKFPISRPNLTFSTLTVSNMSPEDSSIYLCSAQGGAGITYNYGYTFGSGTRLTVV.

The chain recombines TRBV11-2 with TRBJ2-7, with D perhaps matching TRBD2 (7 bases). The V and J ends lost 5 bases and 1 base respectively, with 21 bases between them. The CDR3 length is 17 residues. Germline loops: CDR1 SGHAT, CDR2 FQNNGV. The CDR3 nucleotides are TGTGCCAGCAGCCGGGGGGCCACCATTAGAGATTCCTACGAGCAGTACTTC. It codes for CASSRGATIRDSYEQYF.

The chain links TRBV6-4 to TRBJ1-5; the D gene is possibly TRBD1 (5 bases). The CDR3 sequence is 14 residues long. Germline CDR1 is MRHNA and CDR2 is SNTAGT. V was cut by 3 bases and J by 2 bases, with 8 bases left in between. The CDR3 nucleotides read TGTGCCAGCAGTGAAGGAGGGGGCAATCAGCCCCAGCATTTT. This gives the protein CASSEGGGNQPQHF.

The chain couples TRBV5-1 to TRBJ2-7, with D unclear. CDR1 is SGHRS, CDR2 YFSETQ, per germline. The CDR3 extends over 14 amino acids. V was clipped by 4 bases and J by 0 bases, with 11 bases between them. The CDR3 bases are TGCGCCAGCAGCCCGACATGGAGCTCCTACGAGCAGTACTTC. This translates into CASSPTWSSYEQYF. Looking up the rest from reference TRBV5-1 and TRBJ2-7 gives the full variable domain: KAGVTQTPRYLIKTRGQQVTLSCSPISGHRSVSWYQQTPGQGLQFLFEYFSETQRNKGNFPGRFSGRQFSNSRSEMNVSTLELGDSALYLCASSPTWSSYEQYFGPGTRLTVT.

This chain links TRBV4-1 with TRBJ2-7, with D perhaps matching TRBD2 (7 bases). There are 15 residues in the CDR3. V was pared by 1 base and J by 3 bases, with 13 bases between. Germline-derived CDR1 and CDR2 are MGHRA and YSYEKL. The CDR3 DNA follows: TGCGCCAGCAGCCAAGGAGGGGGACTAAGCTACGAGCAGTACTTC. Residues: CASSQGGGLSYEQYF.

This clone was counted a few times. This chain links TRBV5-1 with TRBJ2-1; D is perhaps TRBD1 (5 bases). Germline V gene lookup returns CDR1 SGHRS and CDR2 YFSETQ. The CDR3 sequence is 15 residues long. Trimming removed 3 bases at V and 4 bases at J, with 14 bases between. The CDR3 sequence is CASSSTGQLYNEQFF. CDR3 DNA sequence: TGCGCCAGCAGCTCAACAGGCCAGCTTTACAATGAGCAGTTCTTC.

The rearrangement uses TRBV9 and TRBJ1-5, with a possible D match to TRBD1 (5 bases). V dropped 4 bases and J dropped 2 bases, with 13 bases sitting between them. Germline V gene data show CDR1 as SGDLS and CDR2 as YYNGEE. This CDR3 region has 15 residues. The CDR3 is CASSFGHSGNQPQHF. The CDR3, as DNA: TGTGCCAGCAGCTTCGGACATTCCGGCAATCAGCCCCAGCATTTT.

The gene calls are TRBV15 and TRBJ1-3; the D gene is possibly TRBD1 (5 bases). The CDR3 spans 19 residues. The germline V gene has CDR1 LNHNV and CDR2 YYDKDF (reference sequence). Trimming took 5 bases from V and 0 from J, leaving 23 bases between them. DNA of the CDR3: TGTGCCACCAGCGGCGATAAGGCGGGGCCTCACCGCTCTGGAAACACCATATATTTT. It specifies CATSGDKAGPHRSGNTIYF.

V gene TRBV2 combines with J gene TRBJ1-1; D gene uncertain. Trimming took off 4 bases at V and 6 bases at J, with 9 bases between the two ends. CDR1 is SNHLY and CDR2 is FYNNEI in the germline V gene. CDR3 size: 12 residues. The CDR3 here is CASSAGGAEAFF. In nucleotides, the CDR3 is TGTGCCAGCAGTGCGGGTGGGGCTGAAGCTTTCTTT. Filled out from reference TRBV2 and TRBJ1-1, the complete variable domain reads EPEVTQTPSHQVTQMGQEVILRCVPISNHLYFYWYRQILGQKVEFLVSFYNNEISEKSEIFDDQFSVERPDGSNFTLKIRSTKLEDSAMYFCASSAGGAEAFFGQGTRLTVV.

This clone came up a few times. The DNA of the CDR3 is TGTGCCAGCAGTGATCCGGTTAACTATGGCTACACCTTC. It codes for CASSDPVNYGYTF. This chain connects TRBV25-1 to TRBJ1-2; no reliable D call. Trimming left V 3 bases short and J 1 base short, with 6 bases between. The CDR3 loop spans 13 amino acids. Per the germline V gene, CDR1 is MGHDK and CDR2 is SYGVNS.

The chain has TRBV7-8 and TRBJ1-1, with 7 bases fitting TRBD1. This CDR3 has 14 residues. The trim removed 3 bases at V and 1 base at J, leaving 2 bases unmatched. CDR1 is SGHVS, CDR2 FQNEAQ, per germline. The CDR3 protein is CASSFNRGNTEAFF. As DNA, the CDR3 is TGTGCCAGCAGCTTTAACAGGGGGAACACTGAAGCTTTCTTT.

The chain combines TRBV5-1 with TRBJ2-5, with TRBD1 matching 7 bases. This CDR3 is built from 15 residues. V lost 1 base, J lost 5 bases, and 8 bases stayed unmatched. CDR1 SGHRS and CDR2 YFSETQ come from the germline V gene. The CDR3 reads CASSLNTGVGETQYF. CDR3 DNA sequence: TGCGCCAGCAGCTTGAATACAGGGGTTGGGGAGACCCAGTACTTC.

The chain carries TRBV11-2 and TRBJ2-7; D may be TRBD2 (6 bases). Trimming left V 5 bases short and J 3 bases short, with 20 bases between. Germline CDR1 SGHAT, CDR2 FQNNGV. The CDR3 spans 16 residues. In DNA, the CDR3 is TGTGCCAGCAGCGCCGGGACTTTTGGGACCGGCTACGAGCAGTACTTC. The encoded protein is CASSAGTFGTGYEQYF.

A single count supports this clone. This rearrangement joins TRBV6-7 to TRBJ2-3; perhaps TRBD1 as D (6 bases). TRBV6-7 is identified as an open reading frame with a role that is uncertain. With 0 bases removed from V and 5 bases from J, the gap between germline ends came to 15 bases. This CDR3 has 16 residues. CDR3 region: CASSYSFRAGEDTQYF. CDR3 DNA sequence: TGTGCCAGCAGTTACTCGTTCAGGGCAGGGGAAGATACGCAGTATTTT.

This clone turned up a few times. As DNA, the CDR3 is TGTGCCAGTAGTATGGGCAGGTTAAATGAAAAACTGTTTTTT. Residues: CASSMGRLNEKLFF. This sequence joins TRBV19 and TRBJ1-4; D unclear. Trimming took off 3 bases at V and 5 bases at J, with 10 bases between the two ends. The CDR3 runs 14 residues. Germline loops: CDR1 LNHDA, CDR2 SQIVND (reference sequence). The full variable domain, in which reference TRBV19 and TRBJ1-4 provide the parts outside the CDR3, is DGGITQSPKYLFRKEGQNVTLSCEQNLNHDAMYWYRQDPGQGLRLIYYSQIVNDFQKGDIAEGYSVSREKKESFPLTVTSAQKNPTAFYLCASSMGRLNEKLFFGSGTQLSVL.

V gene TRBV5-6 combines with J gene TRBJ2-7; 7 bases are a match to TRBD2. V shed 2 bases and J 2 bases; nucleotides not matched to a gene: 7. Germline V CDR1 and CDR2: SGHDT, YYEEEE. This CDR3 is built from 15 residues. CDR3 loop: CASSFPLADPYEQYF. The DNA of the CDR3 is TGTGCCAGCAGCTTCCCGCTAGCGGACCCCTACGAGCAGTACTTC.

The chain couples TRBV4-1 to TRBJ1-3; TRBD1 is a possible D gene (6 bases). Germline CDR1 MGHRA, CDR2 YSYEKL. This CDR3 has 16 amino acids. Trimming pared 0 bases from V and 4 bases from J, leaving 13 bases between. CDR3: CASSQDLGARGNTIYF. CDR3 sequence (DNA): TGCGCCAGCAGCCAAGATCTGGGGGCAAGGGGAAACACCATATATTTT.